Listed here are 16 T cell receptor beta chains from one sample, sequenced in a study of CD8 T cells in Susac syndrome. Random hexamers were used to reverse transcribe an amount of roughly 0.5 to 1 ug RNA. From the immunoSEQ multiplex PCR reads, TCRdb called clonotypes with MiXCR, one entry per CDR3 protein. The sample holds about 130,000 distinct CDR3 sequences, more than 75% seen once. The material sequenced was CD8+ T cells from PBMCs. The receptors originated from a human donor with multiple sclerosis.

CDR3 nucleotides: TGTGCCAGCAGCTTGGATGGAGGAGGCTACACCTTC. Protein sequence: CASSLDGGGYTF. The rearrangement links TRBV11-2 to TRBJ1-2; D ambiguous. Germline lookup yields CDR1 SGHAT and CDR2 FQNNGV. V was clipped by 3 bases and J by 8 bases, with 10 bases between them. The CDR3 loop spans 12 amino acids.

The V call is TRBV4-2, the J call TRBJ1-2; D is unclear. This CDR3 region has 14 residues. Germline assignment: CDR1 LGHNA and CDR2 YNFKEQ. V dropped 2 bases and J dropped 4 bases, with 11 bases sitting between them. The CDR3 region has the DNA TGTGCCAGCAGCCAATCAGACGACATCTATGGCTACACCTTC. It encodes CASSQSDDIYGYTF.

This clonotype was recorded once. The chain recombines TRBV6-6 with TRBJ1-3, with 8 bases identical to TRBD1. The CDR3 is 16 amino acids. Trimming at V came to 4 bases and at J to 0 bases, leaving 5 bases not matched to a gene. Germline CDR1 MNHNY, CDR2 SVGAGI (reference sequence). The CDR3 DNA sequence: TGTGCCAGCAGTTCAGGGGGCACCGACTCTGGAAACACCATATATTTT. Translated: CASSSGGTDSGNTIYF.

This sequence joins TRBV13 and TRBJ1-1; a possible D gene is TRBD1 (5 bases). The germline V and J ends were trimmed by 5 bases and 5 bases, with 18 bases remaining between them. The germline V gene encodes CDR1 PRHDT and CDR2 FYEKMQ (reference sequence). The CDR3 is 15 residues long. The CDR3 DNA reads as TGTGCCAGCAGCAACCACCAGGGAGTTGGGACTGAAGCTTTCTTT. This codes for CASSNHQGVGTEAFF. Full variable domain (remainder filled in from reference TRBV13 and TRBJ1-1): AAGVIQSPRHLIKEKRETATLKCYPIPRHDTVYWYQQGPGQDPQFLISFYEKMQSDKGSIPDRFSAQQFSDYHSELNMSSLELGDSALYFCASSNHQGVGTEAFFGQGTRLTVV.

This sequence joins TRBV3-1 and TRBJ2-1; TRBD2 aligns across 10 bases. The CDR3 runs 19 residues. V lost 4 bases, J lost 10 bases, and 22 bases stayed unmatched. Germline V CDR1 and CDR2: LGHDT, YNNKEL (reference sequence). CDR3 DNA sequence: TGTGCCAGCAGCCTTGGCCCGGGACTAGCGACCAGGGGGCCGGGCGAGCAGTTCTTC. Translating it yields CASSLGPGLATRGPGEQFF.

V and J are TRBV4-3 and TRBJ2-7; TRBD2 agrees at 7 bases. The V and J ends lost 0 bases and 9 bases, in that order; junction bases with no gene match: 8. Germline CDR1 LGHNA, CDR2 YSLEER. The CDR3 is made up of 14 amino acids. CDR3 DNA: TGCGCCAGCAGCCAAGAGCTAGCGGACGTAAGGCAGTACTTC. It translates to CASSQELADVRQYF.

The chain recombines TRBV29-1 with TRBJ1-2, with D unclear. CDR1 is SQVTM and CDR2 is ANQGSEA in the germline V gene. The CDR3 spans 13 residues. The germline V and J ends were trimmed by 3 bases and 0 bases, with 8 bases remaining between them. The CDR3 bases are TGCAGCGTTGAGTCGGAGTCTAACTATGGCTACACCTTC. The encoded protein is CSVESESNYGYTF.

The J gene is TRBJ2-2, the V gene TRBV25-1; no clear D gene. The CDR3 contains 15 residues. From germline, CDR1 is MGHDK and CDR2 SYGVNS. V was cut by 5 bases and J by 4 bases, with 14 bases left in between. CDR3 DNA sequence: TGTGCCAGCAGTCTATCATGGACGAGCACCGGGGAGCTGTTTTTT. The encoded protein is CASSLSWTSTGELFF. Complete variable domain (other parts from reference TRBV25-1 and TRBJ2-2): EADIYQTPRYLVIGTGKKITLECSQTMGHDKMYWYQQDPGMELHLIHYSYGVNSTEKGDLSSESTVSRIRTEHFPLTLESARPSHTSQYLCASSLSWTSTGELFFGEGSRLTVL.

This clonotype was seen once. V usage is TRBV1 and J usage is TRBJ2-1; the table's D call, TRBD2, was not checked against the DNA. TRBV1 is deemed a pseudogene. This CDR3 contains 16 residues. CDR3 sequence (DNA): TGCACCAGCAGCCAAGATGGGACTAGCGACTACAATGAGCAGTTCTTC. This translates into CTSSQDGTSDYNEQFF.

As DNA, the CDR3 is TGTGCCAGCAGCCTCCTAGCGGGGACGGACATTCAGTACTTC. This translates into CASSLLAGTDIQYF. The V gene is TRBV7-8, the J gene TRBJ2-4; the match to TRBD2 covers 9 bases. V gave up 5 bases and J gave up 8 bases; unmatched junction bases: 7. CDR1 SGHVS and CDR2 FQNEAQ come from the germline V gene. The CDR3 loop spans 14 amino acids.

J is TRBJ1-3 and V is TRBV9, with TRBD1 matching over 8 bases. CDR1 and CDR2 (germline): SGDLS, YYNGEE. The CDR3 extends over 18 amino acids. The V segment lost 4 bases and the J segment 0 bases; nucleotides outside the gene matches: 12. Here the CDR3 reads CASSSRTGTDNSGNTIYF. The CDR3 DNA sequence: TGTGCCAGCAGCTCCCGGACAGGGACTGATAACTCTGGAAACACCATATATTTT.

CDR3 protein: CASSRDREYEQYF. The CDR3 bases are TGTGCCAGCAGTAGGGACAGGGAATACGAGCAGTACTTC. This chain uses TRBV2 with TRBJ2-7, with TRBD1 matching 9 bases. The CDR3 consists of 13 residues. From germline, CDR1 is SNHLY and CDR2 FYNNEI. Trimming at V came to 5 bases and at J to 4 bases, leaving 3 bases not matched to a gene. Together with reference TRBV2 and TRBJ2-7, the CDR3 gives the full variable domain: EPEVTQTPSHQVTQMGQEVILRCVPISNHLYFYWYRQILGQKVEFLVSFYNNEISEKSEIFDDQFSVERPDGSNFTLKIRSTKLEDSAMYFCASSRDREYEQYFGPGTRLTVT.

The chain combines TRBV15 with TRBJ2-1; TRBD2 is a possible D gene (6 bases). V lost 5 bases to trimming and J lost 4 bases, with 18 bases between them. There are 16 residues in the CDR3. Germline V CDR1 and CDR2: LNHNV, YYDKDF (reference sequence). The CDR3 DNA follows: TGTGCCACCAGCCCCGGGTTGGAGGGAACTTACAATGAGCAGTTCTTC. It is translated as CATSPGLEGTYNEQFF.

This rearrangement joins TRBV6-2 or TRBV6-3 to TRBJ2-2; no clear D gene. V dropped 5 bases and J dropped 6 bases, with 10 bases sitting between them. The CDR3 contains 13 residues. Germline CDR1 reads MNHEY; CDR2 reads SVGEGT. This CDR3 reads CASSPEPPGELFF. CDR3 nucleotides: TGTGCCAGCAGTCCAGAACCACCCGGGGAGCTGTTTTTT.

The chain joins TRBV5-4 to TRBJ2-6; TRBD2 is a possible D gene (5 bases). V was clipped by 0 bases and J by 0 bases, with 13 bases between them. CDR1 and CDR2 from the germline V gene are SGHNT and YYREEE (reference sequence). The CDR3 has 18 amino acids. CDR3 DNA sequence: TGTGCCAGCAGCTTGGGCCCAGGAGGTAGCTCTGGGGCCAACGTCCTGACTTTC. Translated, it gives CASSLGPGGSSGANVLTF.

CDR3 residues: CSASGQGSRNTEAFF. The CDR3 DNA sequence: TGCAGTGCTAGTGGGCAGGGGTCCAGGAACACTGAAGCTTTCTTT. The J gene is TRBJ1-1, the V gene TRBV20-1; D possibly corresponds to TRBD1 (6 bases). The CDR3 contains 15 residues. V was clipped by 3 bases and J by 1 base, with 15 bases between them. Germline assignment: CDR1 DFQATT and CDR2 SNEGSKA (reference sequence).